The 27 T cell receptor beta chains below were found in one sample sequenced in a study of T cell responses to AZD1222 COVID-19 vaccine (dated by TCRdb to the early 2020s). The method behind the library was the immunoSEQ multiplex PCR assay. TCRdb took this table from immuneACCESS and kept in-frame rearrangements with V and J called. Such tables lack part of the clones; where checked against another copy, unresolved V genes explain under half of the gap, and the rest is unexplained. For this sample there are 85,000 to 130,000 clones; roughly 93% appear just once. Less than 5% of the sample rests with the top ten. The sample's time point label is to be understood as: baseline before first vaccination. This specimen was peripheral blood, taken on day 0 of AZD1222 vaccination. The receptors derive from an adult in good health.

The chain joins TRBV19 to TRBJ1-4, with 7 bases fitting TRBD1. Germline V gene data show CDR1 as LNHDA and CDR2 as SQIVND (reference sequence). This CDR3 is built from 20 residues. Losses at the gene ends were 4 bases for V and 4 bases for J; bases not matched to a gene: 21. The DNA for the CDR3 is TGTGCCAGTAGTACCGGAGGGGGCCCCCGGACCCTAGCCGATAATGAAAAACTGTTTTTT. Translating it yields CASSTGGGPRTLADNEKLFF.

The gene calls are TRBV7-3 and TRBJ2-3; 7 bases agree with TRBD1. In germline, CDR1 is SGHTA, CDR2 FQGTGA. This CDR3 is built from 15 residues. Unmatched junction bases numbered 11, after V lost 5 bases and J lost 6 bases. In DNA form, the CDR3 reads TGTGCCAGCAGCCGGACAGGAGTTCAGTCCGATACGCAGTATTTT. Translation gives CASSRTGVQSDTQYF.

The chain is built from TRBV12-2 and TRBJ1-1. TRBV12-2 is a recognized pseudogene. The CDR3 has 17 residues. DNA for the CDR3: TGTGCAAGTCGCTTAGCTAGTCGAGGGGGGACGAACACTGAAGCTTTCTTT. It yields the protein CASRLASRGGTNTEAFF.

The V and J genes are TRBV28 and TRBJ2-2; D remains unclear. This CDR3 contains 11 residues. Trimming took off 1 base at V and 8 bases at J, with 2 bases between the two ends. Germline assignment: CDR1 MDHEN and CDR2 SYDVKM. DNA of the CDR3: TGTGCCAGCAGTTTATTGGGGGAGCTGTTTTTT. Protein product: CASSLLGELFF.

This clone was counted a single time. The chain uses TRBV11-2 and TRBJ1-5; D gene ambiguous. CDR3 length: 15 residues. Trimming left V 2 bases short and J 2 bases short, with 10 bases between. From germline, CDR1 is SGHAT and CDR2 FQNNGV. CDR3 amino acids: CASSLRGGGNQPQHF. The DNA of the CDR3 is TGTGCCAGCAGCTTACGGGGTGGAGGCAATCAGCCCCAGCATTTT.

V is TRBV10-1 and J is TRBJ2-7, with D maybe TRBD1 (6 bases). The CDR3 has 17 amino acids. CDR1 WNHNN and CDR2 SYGVQD come from the germline V gene (reference sequence). V was pared by 11 bases and J by 1 base, with 27 bases between. The CDR3 region is CAVPEPQQGLVSYEQYF. CDR3 DNA: TGCGCCGTCCCCGAGCCCCAACAGGGATTGGTATCCTACGAGCAGTACTTC.

This clone showed up just once. The V call is TRBV10-3, the J call TRBJ2-7, with 9 bases matching TRBD2. CDR3 length: 13 residues. Losses at the gene ends were 8 bases for V and 5 bases for J; bases not matched to a gene: 7. Germline CDR1 reads ENHRY; CDR2 reads SYGVKD. The CDR3: CAIGAGGPDEQYF. In nucleotides, the CDR3 is TGTGCCATCGGGGCGGGAGGGCCCGACGAGCAGTACTTC.

The chain carries TRBV11-3 and TRBJ2-5; the match to TRBD1 covers 7 bases. The CDR3 contains 11 residues. CDR1 SGHNT and CDR2 YENEEA come from the germline V gene. J was trimmed by 6 bases and V by 6 bases; bases with no gene match: 1. CDR3 sequence: CASRQGQTQYF. The CDR3 DNA reads TGTGCCAGCAGACAGGGGCAGACCCAGTACTTC.

This clone is a singleton in its sample. The rearrangement joins TRBV5-6 to TRBJ2-5; tentative D call: TRBD2 (6 bases). V was clipped by 5 bases and J by 5 bases, with 19 bases between them. CDR1 and CDR2 (germline): SGHDT, YYEEEE. There are 15 residues in the CDR3. The CDR3 sequence is CASRLLGSMGETQYF. CDR3 in DNA: TGTGCCAGCAGACTCCTCGGGAGTATGGGGGAGACCCAGTACTTC.

J is TRBJ1-1 and V is TRBV2; TRBD1 agrees at 8 bases. Trimming cost V 7 bases and J 4 bases; bases outside gene matches: 5. The length of the CDR3 is 13 residues. CDR1 SNHLY and CDR2 FYNNEI come from the germline V gene. Written as DNA, the CDR3 is TGTGCCAGCACTAGGACAGGGACCACTGAAGCTTTCTTT. Amino acid sequence: CASTRTGTTEAFF.

This rearrangement joins TRBV28 to TRBJ2-7, with D perhaps matching TRBD2 (5 bases). Deletions cut 7 bases from V and 5 bases from J, with 15 bases between. The CDR3 loop spans 13 amino acids. CDR1 is MDHEN and CDR2 is SYDVKM in the germline V gene. The CDR3 coding sequence is TGTGCCAGCATGGGAGATGGGCGGGACGAGCAGTACTTC. Translation: CASMGDGRDEQYF.

The rearrangement joins TRBV7-3 to TRBJ2-1; 9 bases line up with TRBD2. The CDR3 is 16 residues long. Germline V gives CDR1 SGHTA, CDR2 FQGTGA. V shed 5 bases and J 0 bases; nucleotides not matched to a gene: 5. CDR3 loop: CASSLFSGSSYNEQFF. As DNA, the CDR3 is TGTGCCAGCAGCCTGTTTAGCGGGAGCTCCTACAATGAGCAGTTCTTC. Based on the CDR3 plus reference TRBV7-3 and TRBJ2-1, the full variable domain is GAGVSQTPSNKVTEKGKYVELRCDPISGHTALYWYRQSLGQGPEFLIYFQGTGAADDSGLPNDRFFAVRPEGSVSTLKIQRTERGDSAVYLCASSLFSGSSYNEQFFGPGTRLTVL.

The chain links TRBV28 to TRBJ1-2; a possible D gene is TRBD1 (5 bases). This CDR3 spans 13 amino acids. Germline CDR1 MDHEN, CDR2 SYDVKM. V lost 5 bases, J lost 4 bases, and 11 bases lay in between. This CDR3 is CASSPPDTYGYTF. The CDR3 bases are TGTGCCAGCAGTCCCCCGGACACCTATGGCTACACCTTC.

The V call is TRBV5-8, the J call TRBJ2-1; D is undetermined. The CDR3 runs to 13 residues. Germline CDR1 SGHTS, CDR2 YDEGEE. V was shortened by 0 bases and J by 3 bases, with 4 bases between the two germline ends. CDR3 amino acids: CASSLGGYNEQFF. CDR3 sequence (DNA): TGTGCCAGCAGCTTGGGGGGCTACAATGAGCAGTTCTTC.

V and J are TRBV5-1 and TRBJ2-1, with D possibly matching TRBD2 (6 bases). This CDR3 region has 15 residues. V was clipped by 4 bases and J by 4 bases, with 15 bases between them. Germline assignment: CDR1 SGHRS and CDR2 YFSETQ. CDR3 DNA sequence: TGCGCCAGCAGCCCGCGGGACGGCAGGTACAATGAGCAGTTCTTC. Translating it yields CASSPRDGRYNEQFF.

This clone occurred a few times. The chain uses TRBV7-9 and TRBJ2-2; TRBD1 matches 7 bases. V shed 5 bases and J 4 bases; nucleotides not matched to a gene: 7. The CDR3 is made up of 15 amino acids. Germline values: CDR1 SEHNR, CDR2 FQNEAQ (reference sequence). The CDR3 region is CASSPIDRVTGELFF. CDR3 DNA: TGTGCCAGCAGCCCTATCGACAGGGTCACCGGGGAGCTGTTTTTT.

This chain uses TRBV15 with TRBJ2-7; 9 bases fit TRBD2. Germline V gene sequence: CDR1 LNHNV, CDR2 YYDKDF (reference sequence). Trimming at V came to 1 base and at J to 6 bases, leaving 4 bases not matched to a gene. The CDR3 totals 14 residues. CDR3 sequence: CATSRVAGVPEQYF. The CDR3, as DNA: TGTGCCACCAGCAGAGTAGCGGGAGTTCCCGAGCAGTACTTC. Variable domain in full (rest from reference TRBV15 and TRBJ2-7): DAMVIQNPRYQVTQFGKPVTLSCSQTLNHNVMYWYQQKSSQAPKLLFHYYDKDFNNEADTPDNFQSRRPNTSFCFLDIRSPGLGDTAMYLCATSRVAGVPEQYFGPGTRLTVT.

The rearrangement uses TRBV29-1 and TRBJ1-5, with TRBD1 matching over 9 bases. Trimming removed 6 bases from V and 4 bases from J; junction bases left unmatched: 7. CDR3 length: 14 amino acids. The germline V gene encodes CDR1 SQVTM and CDR2 ANQGSEA. CDR3 in DNA: TGCAGCGTAGTAGGGACAGGGCCTAATCAGCCCCAGCATTTT. This encodes CSVVGTGPNQPQHF.

This clone occurred a few times. The genes are TRBV5-4 and TRBJ2-2; weak D call: TRBD1 (6 bases). In germline, CDR1 is SGHNT, CDR2 YYREEE (reference sequence). The CDR3 length is 14 residues. V was cut by 0 bases and J by 6 bases, with 9 bases left in between. The CDR3 DNA reads as TGTGCCAGCAGCTTGGGGACAGTGGCCGGGGAGCTGTTTTTT. Encoded protein: CASSLGTVAGELFF. Full variable domain (outside the CDR3, taken from reference TRBV5-4 and TRBJ2-2): ETGVTQSPTHLIKTRGQQVTLRCSSQSGHNTVSWYQQALGQGPQFIFQYYREEENGRGNFPPRFSGLQFPNYSSELNVNALELDDSALYLCASSLGTVAGELFFGEGSRLTVL.

This clone occurred once. The V and J genes are TRBV27 and TRBJ2-1; 9 bases line up with TRBD2. Trimming at V came to 6 bases and at J to 10 bases, leaving 13 bases not matched to a gene. The CDR3 consists of 15 residues. Germline loops: CDR1 MNHEY, CDR2 SMNVEV (reference sequence). CDR3 residues: CASSLDSGSIGEQFF. CDR3 DNA: TGTGCCAGCAGCCTGGATAGCGGGAGTATAGGGGAGCAGTTCTTC.

V is TRBV5-1 and J is TRBJ2-5; perhaps TRBD2 as D (5 bases). From germline, CDR1 is SGHRS and CDR2 YFSETQ. This CDR3 has 15 amino acids. The ends were cut back, 1 base at V and 4 bases at J, with 14 bases in the middle. The CDR3 spells CASSLNWGARETQYF. For the CDR3, the DNA is TGCGCCAGCAGCTTGAATTGGGGAGCTAGAGAGACCCAGTACTTC.

The V and J genes are TRBV18 and TRBJ2-7; TRBD1 is a possible D gene (6 bases). Trimming removed 0 bases at V and 4 bases at J, with 10 bases between. The CDR3 totals 14 residues. Germline V lookup: CDR1 KGHSH, CDR2 LQKENI. In nucleotides, the CDR3 is TGTGCCAGCTCACCACCAATGGGGGCTTACGAGCAGTACTTC. Protein: CASSPPMGAYEQYF. Complete variable domain (other parts from reference TRBV18 and TRBJ2-7): NAGVMQNPRHLVRRRGQEARLRCSPMKGHSHVYWYRQLPEEGLKFMVYLQKENIIDESGMPKERFSAEFPKEGPSILRIQQVVRGDSAAYFCASSPPMGAYEQYFGPGTRLTVT.

The J gene is TRBJ2-5, the V gene TRBV3-1 (or the pseudogene TRBV3-2); 14 bases agree with TRBD2. V gave up 7 bases and J gave up 4 bases; unmatched junction bases: 26. Germline V gene sequence: CDR1 LGHDT, CDR2 YNNKEL (reference sequence). The length of the CDR3 is 22 residues. The CDR3 spells CASTRTSGRRRIAGGGIETQYF. For the CDR3, the DNA is TGTGCCAGCACCCGGACTAGCGGGAGGAGGCGGATAGCGGGAGGAGGAATAGAGACCCAGTACTTC.

The chain has TRBV24-1 and TRBJ2-2; 8 bases line up with TRBD1. The CDR3 spans 19 residues. Germline CDR1 reads KGHDR; CDR2 reads SFDVKD. With V trimmed by 1 base and J by 5 bases, 14 bases remained unmatched. DNA for the CDR3: TGTGCCACCAGTGATTTCAGGACAGGGAAAGCCCAGCGGACCGGGGAGCTGTTTTTT. It specifies CATSDFRTGKAQRTGELFF.

The V call is TRBV28, the J call TRBJ2-2, with 9 positions matching TRBD1. The CDR3 covers 15 residues. CDR1 and CDR2 (germline): MDHEN, SYDVKM. J was trimmed by 5 bases and V by 6 bases; bases with no gene match: 7. The CDR3 DNA reads as TGTGCCAGCAGCCAACAGGGGGCAGGGACCGGGGAGCTGTTTTTT. Residues: CASSQQGAGTGELFF.

This clone has a single count. This sequence joins TRBV11-3 and TRBJ1-3; 7 bases fit TRBD1. The V and J ends lost 6 bases and 0 bases, in that order; junction bases with no gene match: 2. Germline loops: CDR1 SGHNT, CDR2 YENEEA. This CDR3 is built from 14 residues. In nucleotides, the CDR3 is TGTGCCAGCAGAGGACAGGACTCTGGAAACACCATATATTTT. Translation: CASRGQDSGNTIYF.

This chain links TRBV10-3 with TRBJ2-7; TRBD2 might be the D (5 bases). This CDR3 region has 14 residues. Germline values: CDR1 ENHRY, CDR2 SYGVKD. Trimming pared 3 bases from V and 5 bases from J, leaving 14 bases between. The CDR3 region is CAISDSVLGDEQYF. As DNA, the CDR3 is TGTGCCATCAGTGATTCCGTCCTCGGGGACGAGCAGTACTTC.